This TCR beta chain appears in the sequencing data of a study of shared clonotypes between healthy human individuals (dated by TCRdb to 2018 to 2020). For the wider study: The cohort comprised two women and a few men aged 18 to 49 years. To increase sequencing depth and limit assay-specific biases, TCR repertoire library preparation and sequencing were carried out by different laboratories using diverse techniques. Leukapheresis yielded between about 0.85 and 9.5 billion PBMCs per donor. To estimate repertoire size and how much clonotype sharing occurs between individuals, the study deeply sequenced the blood TCR repertoires of 5 or 6 healthy adults. For each donor, CD4 naive and CD4 memory were each given three plates, CD8 naive was given two plates, and CD8 memory was given one plate.

General findings and caveats noted by the study authors: Pairwise subsampling led to the expectation that sequencing depth would affect the degree of clonotype sharing among donors. Only blood was sampled, and tissue TCR repertoires likely differ from those in blood. When a handful of donors were compared, the shared fraction of clonotypes was roughly 4.8% for naive CD4, roughly 3.3% for naive CD8, 2.3% for memory CD4, and 0.35% to 0.4% for memory CD8. Because the study included a small number of donors, the genetic and exposure-history diversity represented was limited. Incomplete sequencing was indicated by rarefaction of sorted-subset datasets, despite the large sequencing depth. Higher generation probabilities were observed for clonotypes shared by all four sorted-subset donors than for non-shared clonotypes. Naive subsets generally had larger estimated clonotype richness than memory subsets.

Donors were healthy HIV-negative adults with no recently reported acute infections or vaccinations. Only Caucasian adults living in Nashville, Tennessee, USA were represented among the donors. CD4+ T cells were enriched by magnetic negative selection, after which naive cells were positively selected on CD45RA and the negative fraction was taken as the memory subset. After blood collection by leukapheresis, PBMCs were isolated using Ficoll-Histopaque density gradient centrifugation and then cryopreserved in the vapor phase of liquid nitrogen. Analytical flow cytometry was used to check the purity and quantity of every magnetically sorted T cell population. Genomic DNA was isolated from each sorted fraction and quantified by UV absorbance on a Nanodrop 2000c. The table lists this clone with a few counts. This clone's antigen is unknown. The record has no base qualities; no much larger clone is one base away.

TCR CDR3 regions were amplified from genomic DNA by multiplex PCR using the deep immunoSEQ assay. Extracted genomic DNA from each cell subset was distributed evenly across all wells of several immunoSEQ 96-well plates, and each plate was treated as a replicate. Each replicate PCR for sorted subsets received about 200 ng genomic DNA, equal to roughly 33,000 T cell genomes. Purified libraries were quantified with a Qubit 3.0 fluorometer, sized on a Bioanalyzer 2100, and re-quantified with the KAPA Library Quantification kit. Each immunoSEQ 96-well plate was sequenced on its own single-read 150-cycle Illumina NextSeq 550 flow cell. In the original analysis: Because only junctional sequences without quality scores were contained in the immunoSEQ output, filtering matching that applied to full-length reads could not be performed. To assign V/J genes and CDR3, sequences were annotated against IMGT germline references using PyIR, a Python wrapper for IgBLAST v1.9. Reads were filtered out if the reads had weak V/J assignments (E-value above 1e-6), no CDR3, stop codons, out-of-frame junctions, or ambiguous translated residues. V3J clonotypes were defined by identical inferred V gene, J gene, and CDR3 amino acid sequence. Percentage overlap between repertoires was calculated by dividing the number of shared unique clonotypes by the size of the smaller repertoire. Richness of each repertoire was evaluated using RTK rarefaction, the Chao1 estimator, and Recon v2.1 estimates of unobserved clonotypes. Generation probabilities were computed with OLGA for all TCRbeta clonotypes obtained by the gDNA method from a handful of donors. In its TCRdb copy, this immuneACCESS table keeps in-frame sequences only and misses some clones. Where compared with another copy, unresolved V genes explain less than half of these, and the others have no known cause. V and J calls and clone size follow that table, whereas D and trimming were derived from the DNA. The sample includes under 1,100,000 clones, with 70% to 80% observed a single time. About 1.5% of the sample lies in the top ten.

The sequencing input was memory CD4+ T cells sorted from blood. The cell subset or site tag for this specimen amounts to: CD45RA-negative fraction. The receptor was isolated from a young man in good health.

DNA sequence: TGTGCCAGCAGTTTAGTCAGGAAGAACACTGAAGCTTTCTTT. It encodes CASSLVRKNTEAFF. The V and J genes are TRBV28 and TRBJ1-1; no D segment can be confidently identified. From a lookup of the germline V gene, CDR1 and CDR2 are MDHEN and SYDVKM. The CDR3 holds 14 amino acids from the cysteine to the phenylalanine. This entry keeps only the CDR3 DNA: 42 bases, framed from base 1. V and J lose 2 bases and 1 base, and a span of 8 bases separates them.